This T cell receptor (beta chain) came from a study of response to subunit inactivated influenza vaccine. TCRdb reprocessed the RT-PCR reads with MiXCR, giving one entry per CDR3 protein. Seen here are approximately 500,000 distinct CDR3 sequences, approximately 15% observed once, and the top ten hold around 10%. Whole-study results and caveats: Researchers suggested that each seasonal influenza vaccination recruits few new T cells.

The V and J ends lost 2 bases and 12 bases respectively, with 22 bases between them. Per germline, CDR1 SGHDN and CDR2 FVKESK. This CDR3 has 15 residues. With respect to this clonotype: What it binds is not known.

The clonotype comes from a man aged 50 to 60 who received an inactivated influenza vaccine. The chain links TRBV14 to TRBJ2-5; possible D gene TRBD1, 7 bases. The sequencing here drew on PBMCs from blood, taken 11 to 12 days after vaccination. The CDR3 DNA reads as TGTGCCAGCAGCCAAACCGGGACCGACGTCAGGGGGGAGTACTTC. Its protein product is CASSQTGTDVRGEYF.